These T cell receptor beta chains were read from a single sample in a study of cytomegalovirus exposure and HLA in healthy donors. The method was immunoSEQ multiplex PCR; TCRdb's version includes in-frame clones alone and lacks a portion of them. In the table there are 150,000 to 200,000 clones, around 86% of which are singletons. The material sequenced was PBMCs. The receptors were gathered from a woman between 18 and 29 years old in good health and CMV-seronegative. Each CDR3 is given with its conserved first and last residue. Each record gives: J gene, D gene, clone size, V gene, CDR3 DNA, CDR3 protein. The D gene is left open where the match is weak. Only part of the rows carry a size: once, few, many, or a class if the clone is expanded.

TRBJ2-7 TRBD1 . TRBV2 TGTGCCAGCAGTAGGACAGGGATCAACTACGAGCAGTACTTC CASSRTGINYEQYF
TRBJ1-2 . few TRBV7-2 TGTGCCAGCAGCTTAAAATTTACAGGGCATGGCTACACCTTC CASSLKFTGHGYTF
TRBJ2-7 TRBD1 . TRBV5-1 TGCGCCAGCAGCTTCGACAGGGGCTACGAGCAGTACTTC CASSFDRGYEQYF
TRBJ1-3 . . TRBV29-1 TGCAGCATTTACCAGGGGTTCTCTGGAAACACCATATATTTT CSIYQGFSGNTIYF
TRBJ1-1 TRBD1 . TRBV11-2 TGTGCCAGCAGCGTAGCCCAGGGGGGCAGGGGGTCCTCTGAAGCTTTCTTT CASSVAQGGRGSSEAFF
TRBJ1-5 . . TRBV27 TGTGCCAGCAGGGTAGGGGGTGAGGGCAATCAGCCCCAGCATTTT CASRVGGEGNQPQHF
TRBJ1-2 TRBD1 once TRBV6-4 TGTGCCAGCAGACGAGAATGGACAGGGGGAAACTATGGCTACACCTTC CASRREWTGGNYGYTF
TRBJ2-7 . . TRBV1 TGCACCAGCAGCCAAGATTGGTCTAGCGGGAGCCCTTACGAGCAGTACTTC CTSSQDWSSGSPYEQYF
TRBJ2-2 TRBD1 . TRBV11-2 TGTGCCAGCAGTCCGAGGGGGACAGGGTCCCCCGGGGAGCTGTTTTTT CASSPRGTGSPGELFF
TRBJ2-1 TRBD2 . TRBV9 TGTGCCAGCAGCGCAACTAGCGGGAGCTATGAGCAGTTCTTC CASSATSGSYEQFF
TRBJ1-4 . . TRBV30 TGTGCCTGGAGTACCCTATTTAATGAAAAACTGTTTTTT CAWSTLFNEKLFF
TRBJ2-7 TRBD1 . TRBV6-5 TGTGCCAGCACAAGACAGGGGTCCACCTACGAGCAGTACTTC CASTRQGSTYEQYF
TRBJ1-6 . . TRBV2 TGTGCCAGCAGTGAAGAAGGGGTTCGGAATTCACCCCTCCACTTT CASSEEGVRNSPLHF
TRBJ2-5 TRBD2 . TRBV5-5 TGTGCCAGCAGCTTCGGGTCGGGCGGGAGAAATGGAGAGACCCAGTACTTC CASSFGSGGRNGETQYF